These 22 T cell receptor beta chains were sequenced from one sample in a study of cytomegalovirus exposure and HLA in healthy donors. The study ran its PCR with 60 Vbeta and 13 Jbeta primers. Here immunoSEQ multiplex PCR was the method, and the copy in TCRdb shows in-frame clones only, minus some. This table has approximately 190,000 clones, more than 65% appearing once. Material: PBMCs. The receptors were gathered from a man over 45 in good health and CMV-seronegative.

The gene calls are TRBV14 and TRBJ2-2; 10 positions agree with TRBD2. The germline gives CDR1 SGHDN, CDR2 FVKESK. After removal of 3 bases from V and 5 bases from J, the junction contained 6 bases not matched to a gene. The length of the CDR3 is 16 residues. CDR3 coding DNA: TGTGCCAGCAGCCACTCAGCGGGGGGGCAAACCGGGGAGCTGTTTTTT. Its translation: CASSHSAGGQTGELFF. Full variable domain (outside the CDR3, taken from reference TRBV14 and TRBJ2-2): EAGVTQFPSHSVIEKGQTVTLRCDPISGHDNLYWYRRVMGKEIKFLLHFVKESKQDESGMPNNRFLAERTGGTYSTLKVQPAELEDSGVYFCASSHSAGGQTGELFFGEGSRLTVL.

This clone was counted between two and nine times. V and J are TRBV2 and TRBJ1-6; tentative D call: TRBD1 (5 bases). The CDR3 contains 14 residues. In germline, CDR1 is SNHLY, CDR2 FYNNEI. V was pared by 3 bases and J by 6 bases, with 9 bases between. The CDR3 region is CASSEGRVNSPLHF. In DNA form, the CDR3 reads TGTGCCAGCAGTGAGGGCAGGGTTAATTCACCCCTCCACTTT. Filled out from reference TRBV2 and TRBJ1-6, the complete variable domain reads EPEVTQTPSHQVTQMGQEVILRCVPISNHLYFYWYRQILGQKVEFLVSFYNNEISEKSEIFDDQFSVERPDGSNFTLKIRSTKLEDSAMYFCASSEGRVNSPLHFGNGTRLTVT.

This chain connects TRBV15 to TRBJ1-3; no clear D gene. Germline CDR1 is LNHNV and CDR2 is YYDKDF (reference sequence). The CDR3 length is 16 residues. The ends were cut back, 0 bases at V and 0 bases at J, with 9 bases in the middle. CDR3 sequence (DNA): TGTGCCACCAGCAGAGATACGCCCTACTCTGGAAACACCATATATTTT. This gives the protein CATSRDTPYSGNTIYF.

The V and J genes are TRBV19 and TRBJ1-5; 8 bases align to TRBD1. The CDR3 runs 14 residues. After removal of 3 bases from V and 6 bases from J, the junction contained 4 bases not matched to a gene. Per germline, CDR1 LNHDA and CDR2 SQIVND (reference sequence). CDR3 DNA: TGTGCCAGTAGTATGCAGGGGGCTATTCAGCCCCAGCATTTT. Its protein is CASSMQGAIQPQHF.

CDR3 sequence (DNA): TGTGCCAGCTCTCTCACAGCCAATCAGCCCCAGCATTTT. The encoded protein is CASSLTANQPQHF. The chain combines TRBV11-2 with TRBJ1-5; D gene ambiguous. The CDR3 extends over 13 amino acids. Germline V gives CDR1 SGHAT, CDR2 FQNNGV. Trimming pared 8 bases from V and 3 bases from J, leaving 11 bases between.

This chain links TRBV5-6 with TRBJ1-2; possible D gene TRBD1, 5 bases. There are 15 residues in the CDR3. The germline gives CDR1 SGHDT, CDR2 YYEEEE. V was clipped by 2 bases and J by 4 bases, with 15 bases between them. CDR3 in DNA: TGTGCCAGCAGCTTTTTCCCGGACATGATCTATGGCTACACCTTC. Amino acid sequence: CASSFFPDMIYGYTF.

J is TRBJ2-5 and V is TRBV4-1; TRBD1 agrees at 11 bases. The J call may not be correct, given that the DNA end is closer to TRBJ2-7. This CDR3 is built from 17 residues. Germline V CDR1 and CDR2: MGHRA, YSYEKL. The DNA of the CDR3 is TGCGCCAGCAGCCATCTTCGGACCGGGACAGGGGGCTACGAGCAGTACTTC. Its protein is CASSHLRTGTGGYEQYF.

The chain couples TRBV4-1 to TRBJ1-5; 10 bases are a match to TRBD1. The germline V gene has CDR1 MGHRA and CDR2 YSYEKL. V gave up 1 base and J gave up 7 bases; unmatched junction bases: 10. CDR3 size: 17 residues. The CDR3 protein is CASSQGIRTGGFQPQHF. Here the CDR3 DNA reads TGCGCCAGCAGCCAAGGGATCAGGACAGGGGGTTTCCAGCCCCAGCATTTT.

The V call is TRBV27, the J call TRBJ2-7; 8 positions match TRBD1. Germline CDR1 and CDR2: MNHEY and SMNVEV (reference sequence). The CDR3 has 16 amino acids. The ends lost 6 bases at V and 0 bases at J; junction bases unmatched: 10. In DNA, the CDR3 is TGTGCCAGCAGGCGGACCGGGACAGGTGTCTCCTACGAGCAGTACTTC. Translated, it gives CASRRTGTGVSYEQYF.

This rearrangement joins TRBV19 to TRBJ2-5; 9 bases map to TRBD1. The V and J ends lost 4 bases and 5 bases, in that order; junction bases with no gene match: 8. There are 15 residues in the CDR3. Germline values: CDR1 LNHDA, CDR2 SQIVND (reference sequence). CDR3 DNA: TGTGCCAGTAGTACCGGGACAGGGTTTCGGGAGACCCAGTACTTC. This sequence encodes CASSTGTGFRETQYF.

The rearrangement joins TRBV7-6 to TRBJ1-6, with TRBD1 matching over 10 bases. V lost 5 bases, J lost 10 bases, and 11 bases stayed unmatched. The CDR3 spans 16 residues. Germline V lookup: CDR1 SGHVS, CDR2 FNYEAQ. CDR3 protein: CASSPGQGGPGSPLHF. DNA of the CDR3: TGTGCCAGCAGCCCCGGACAGGGGGGTCCAGGATCACCCCTCCACTTT.

J is TRBJ1-2 and V is TRBV7-9; no clear D. The germline V and J ends were trimmed by 5 bases and 4 bases, with 17 bases remaining between them. This CDR3 contains 15 residues. Germline lookup yields CDR1 SEHNR and CDR2 FQNEAQ (reference sequence). CDR3 sequence reads: CASSPSWREGYGYTF. The CDR3, as DNA: TGTGCCAGCAGCCCTAGTTGGAGGGAGGGCTATGGCTACACCTTC. The full variable domain, in which reference TRBV7-9 and TRBJ1-2 provide the parts outside the CDR3, is DTGVSQNPRHKITKRGQNVTFRCDPISEHNRLYWYRQTLGQGPEFLTYFQNEAQLEKSRLLSDRFSAERPKGSFSTLEIQRTEQGDSAMYLCASSPSWREGYGYTFGSGTRLTVV.

Regarding this clone: At the DNA level, this CDR3 is encoded by other sequences in the same sample as well. The chain carries TRBV29-1 and TRBJ1-2, with 9 positions matching TRBD1. The CDR3 is 11 amino acids. Germline values: CDR1 SQVTM, CDR2 ANQGSEA. J lost 8 bases, V lost 8 bases, and 6 bases had no gene match. The CDR3 DNA is TGCAGCTTCTGGACAGGGGAAGGCTACACCTTC. Its translation: CSFWTGEGYTF.

The gene calls are TRBV7-9 and TRBJ2-5; weak D call: TRBD1 (5 bases). The J call may not be correct, given that the DNA end is closer to TRBJ2-7. The CDR3 has 14 amino acids. Germline CDR1 and CDR2: SEHNR and FQNEAQ (reference sequence). The CDR3 DNA sequence: TGTGCCAGCAGCACCTCGACAGAATTCTACGAGCAGTACTTC. Translated: CASSTSTEFYEQYF.

The genes are TRBV5-1 and TRBJ2-7, with D possibly TRBD1 on 6 matching bases. Germline V gives CDR1 SGHRS, CDR2 YFSETQ. V lost 2 bases and J 5 bases, leaving 14 bases between the germline ends. This CDR3 is built from 14 residues. As DNA, the CDR3 is TGCGCCAGCAGCTTCCGGCAGGGGTCGGACGAGCAGTACTTC. This gives the protein CASSFRQGSDEQYF.

The V call is TRBV7-2, the J call TRBJ2-7; tentatively, D is TRBD1 (5 bases). Trimming shortened V by 1 base and J by 6 bases, and 10 bases separated the two germline ends. The CDR3 length is 13 residues. Per germline, CDR1 SGHTA and CDR2 FQGNSA. The CDR3 sequence is CASSLDLRGEQYF. The CDR3 DNA follows: TGTGCCAGCAGCTTAGACCTAAGGGGCGAGCAGTACTTC.

A few counts support this clone. The chain is built from TRBV18 and TRBJ2-7, with TRBD1 as a possible D gene (6 bases). V lost 3 bases and J 7 bases, leaving 22 bases between the germline ends. CDR1 and CDR2 (germline): KGHSH, LQKENI. This CDR3 comprises 16 residues. The CDR3 DNA follows: TGTGCCAGCTCACCTGAGGACAGTTTGCAGCGTTGGGAGCAGTACTTC. It yields the protein CASSPEDSLQRWEQYF.

This clone was seen a single time. The chain combines TRBV5-1 with TRBJ1-5; D is perhaps TRBD1 (5 bases). This CDR3 spans 14 amino acids. V lost 0 bases and J 6 bases, leaving 10 bases between the germline ends. In germline, CDR1 is SGHRS, CDR2 YFSETQ. The CDR3 reads CASSLGGGSQPQHF. CDR3 DNA sequence: TGCGCCAGCAGCTTGGGGGGCGGGAGTCAGCCCCAGCATTTT.

The chain combines TRBV19 with TRBJ2-1; maybe TRBD2 (5 bases). The CDR3 has 16 residues. V was shortened by 1 base and J by 6 bases, with 16 bases between the two germline ends. Germline V gene data show CDR1 as LNHDA and CDR2 as SQIVND (reference sequence). The CDR3, as DNA: TGTGCCAGTAGTATAGGATCCGGGATAGGTTTCAATGAGCAGTTCTTC. Translation: CASSIGSGIGFNEQFF.

V gene TRBV11-1 combines with J gene TRBJ2-7, with 7 positions matching TRBD1. V was clipped by 8 bases and J by 2 bases; unmatched bases: 6. The CDR3 is 13 amino acids. Germline CDR1 is SGHAT and CDR2 is FQDESV (reference sequence). CDR3 sequence: CASASGTAYEQYF. The DNA for the CDR3 is TGTGCCAGCGCCTCAGGGACAGCCTACGAGCAGTACTTC.

V usage is TRBV6-6 and J usage is TRBJ2-7, with D perhaps TRBD1 (5 bases). Trimming removed 6 bases from V and 2 bases from J, with 11 bases in between. CDR3 length: 13 residues. The germline V gene encodes CDR1 MNHNY and CDR2 SVGAGI (reference sequence). DNA of the CDR3: TGTGCCAGCAGCCCCGACAGCCCCTACGAGCAGTACTTC. Encoded protein: CASSPDSPYEQYF.

The J gene is TRBJ2-1, the V gene TRBV4-3; D is perhaps TRBD1 (5 bases). CDR1 and CDR2 (germline): LGHNA, YSLEER. The CDR3 is 13 residues long. V was pared by 6 bases and J by 10 bases, with 16 bases between. CDR3 sequence: CASSIGADREQFF. The DNA of the CDR3 is TGCGCCAGCAGTATAGGGGCGGACCGCGAGCAGTTCTTC.